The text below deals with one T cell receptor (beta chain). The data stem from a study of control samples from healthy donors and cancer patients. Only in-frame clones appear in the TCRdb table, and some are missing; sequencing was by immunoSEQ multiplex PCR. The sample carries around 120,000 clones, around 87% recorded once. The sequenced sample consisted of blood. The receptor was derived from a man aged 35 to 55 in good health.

CDR3 loop: CASSDAGDSSNEKLFF. CDR3 DNA sequence: TGTGCCAGCAGTGATGCAGGGGACAGTTCTAATGAAAAACTGTTTTTT. V and J are TRBV2 and TRBJ1-4; 7 bases line up with TRBD1. CDR3 length: 16 amino acids. The trim removed 3 bases at V and 3 bases at J, leaving 7 bases unmatched. CDR1 and CDR2 (germline): SNHLY, FYNNEI. The variable domain in full, with the rest retrieved from reference TRBV2 and TRBJ1-4, is EPEVTQTPSHQVTQMGQEVILRCVPISNHLYFYWYRQILGQKVEFLVSFYNNEISEKSEIFDDQFSVERPDGSNFTLKIRSTKLEDSAMYFCASSDAGDSSNEKLFFGSGTQLSVL.